One and the same sample provided the 23 T cell receptor beta chains below, sequenced in a study of T-cell memory formation after mild COVID-19. From the 5' RACE reads, TCRdb called clonotypes with MiXCR, one entry per CDR3 protein. The table shows under 550,000 distinct CDR3 sequences, with approximately 19% occurring only once. The sample consisted of PBMCs or a T cell subset sorted from them (not recorded which). These receptors all stem from a man between 18 and 29 years old who had mild COVID-19 (a few samples of this study predate the infection). Cell type and time point are not known.

This clonotype was observed a few times. The chain combines TRBV6-5 with TRBJ2-7; a possible D gene is TRBD2 (8 bases). The CDR3 is made up of 16 amino acids. The V gene's germline CDR1 is MNHEY and CDR2 SVGAGI. V lost 2 bases and J 2 bases, leaving 16 bases between the germline ends. CDR3: CASSYGSGTEAYEQYF. CDR3 nucleotide sequence: TGTGCCAGCAGTTACGGTAGCGGGACAGAAGCCTACGAGCAGTACTTC.

The J gene is TRBJ1-1, the V gene TRBV18; D call uncertain. The CDR3 is 14 amino acids. Germline V gene data show CDR1 as KGHSH and CDR2 as LQKENI. The V end was cut by 3 bases, the J end by 1 base, with 9 bases between. The CDR3 protein is CASSPFQENTEAFF. The DNA of the CDR3 is TGTGCCAGCTCACCGTTTCAAGAGAACACTGAAGCTTTCTTT.

The J gene is TRBJ1-6, the V gene TRBV5-1; tentatively, D is TRBD1 (5 bases). Germline-derived CDR1 and CDR2 are SGHRS and YFSETQ. The CDR3 has 15 amino acids. Between the trimmed V and J ends, which lost 0 bases and 7 bases, there was a span of 11 bases. CDR3 protein: CASSLAGTVNSPLHF. In nucleotides, the CDR3 is TGCGCCAGCAGCTTGGCCGGGACGGTCAATTCACCCCTCCACTTT.

This clonotype was counted only a few times. The rearrangement links TRBV29-1 to TRBJ2-1; 8 positions match TRBD1. Germline V lookup: CDR1 SQVTM, CDR2 ANQGSEA. CDR3 length: 13 amino acids. V gave up 3 bases and J gave up 10 bases; unmatched junction bases: 8. DNA for the CDR3: TGCAGCGTTGAGGCGACAGGGGTTGGGGAGCAGTTCTTC. Encoded protein: CSVEATGVGEQFF.

This clonotype was seen repeatedly, ten times or more. The CDR3 reads CASRRQALMKRLFF. Here the CDR3 DNA reads TGTGCCAGCAGGAGACAAGCTTTAATGAAAAGACTGTTTTTT. The chain recombines TRBV7-2 with TRBJ1-4; D gene ambiguous. Looked up from germline, CDR1 is SGHTA and CDR2 is FQGNSA. The CDR3 covers 14 residues. Trimming shortened V by 6 bases and J by 13 bases, and 21 bases separated the two germline ends.

The sample holds a few counts of this clonotype. The rearrangement uses TRBV5-1 and TRBJ1-5, with D unclear. The V end was cut by 4 bases, the J end by 0 bases, with 11 bases between. The V gene's germline CDR1 is SGHRS and CDR2 YFSETQ. The CDR3 covers 15 residues. CDR3 loop: CASSIAGDSNQPQHF. CDR3 in DNA: TGCGCCAGCAGCATTGCGGGCGATAGCAATCAGCCCCAGCATTTT.

The chain uses TRBV6-6 and TRBJ1-5, with 8 bases lining up with TRBD1. J was trimmed by 7 bases and V by 3 bases; bases with no gene match: 11. This CDR3 contains 16 residues. Germline V gene lookup returns CDR1 MNHNY and CDR2 SVGAGI (reference sequence). The CDR3 loop reads CASSYRDRRVGQPQHF. The CDR3 DNA reads as TGTGCCAGCAGTTATCGGGACAGGCGGGTTGGACAGCCCCAGCATTTT.

The sample holds a few counts of this clonotype. The chain links TRBV5-1 to TRBJ2-7; perhaps D is TRBD1 or TRBD2 (6 bases each). CDR1 is SGHRS and CDR2 is YFSETQ in the germline V gene. The CDR3 sequence is 13 residues long. The germline V and J ends were trimmed by 3 bases and 0 bases, with 7 bases remaining between them. The chain's CDR3 is CASSSGASYEQYF. The CDR3 DNA reads TGCGCCAGCAGCTCGGGGGCCTCCTACGAGCAGTACTTC. Looking up the rest from reference TRBV5-1 and TRBJ2-7 gives the full variable domain: KAGVTQTPRYLIKTRGQQVTLSCSPISGHRSVSWYQQTPGQGLQFLFEYFSETQRNKGNFPGRFSGRQFSNSRSEMNVSTLELGDSALYLCASSSGASYEQYFGPGTRLTVT.

In its sample, this clonotype was seen a few times. This chain joins TRBV4-2 and TRBJ2-4, with unresolved D. The CDR3 is made up of 13 amino acids. From germline, CDR1 is LGHNA and CDR2 YNFKEQ. V lost 0 bases to trimming and J lost 16 bases, with 16 bases between them. The CDR3 sequence is CASSQDPRTGLYF. The CDR3 DNA reads TGTGCCAGCAGCCAAGATCCTAGGACCGGTCTTTACTTC.

In its sample, this clonotype was seen a few times. The genes are TRBV12-3 or TRBV12-4 and TRBJ2-2; D gene uncertain. The CDR3 has 14 amino acids. The V end lost 6 bases, the J end lost 5 bases, and 13 bases lay between the germline ends. The CDR3 spells CASRVGSITGELFF. CDR3 DNA sequence: TGTGCCAGCAGGGTGGGCTCCATAACCGGGGAGCTGTTTTTT.

The chain combines TRBV9 with TRBJ2-1, with a weak D call TRBD2 (5 bases). CDR1 is SGDLS and CDR2 is YYNGEE in the germline V gene. The CDR3 is 15 amino acids. V shed 0 bases and J shed 8 bases, with 15 bases lying between them. The CDR3 nucleotides read TGTGCCAGCAGCGTAGCGGGAAGCGGTACCGATGAGCAGTTCTTC. Encoded protein: CASSVAGSGTDEQFF.

The chain uses TRBV20-1 and TRBJ1-6; D unresolved. Trimming stripped 2 bases from V and 11 bases from J, with 22 bases between. In germline, CDR1 is DFQATT, CDR2 SNEGSKA (reference sequence). The CDR3 spans 16 residues. The CDR3 nucleotides read TGCAGTGCTAGAAGGTTAAGCGTGGCACTACGGACACCCCTCCACTTT. Translated, it gives CSARRLSVALRTPLHF.

This sequence joins TRBV4-1 and TRBJ2-3, with D hard to call. The CDR3 length is 12 residues. The germline V gene has CDR1 MGHRA and CDR2 YSYEKL. Trimming removed 1 base at V and 5 bases at J, with 4 bases between. In nucleotides, the CDR3 is TGCGCCAGCAGCCAAGCCCTAGATACGCAGTATTTT. It yields the protein CASSQALDTQYF.

The table lists this clonotype with a few counts. V usage is TRBV12-3 or TRBV12-4 and J usage is TRBJ2-1, with D maybe TRBD1 (6 bases). V was clipped by 4 bases and J by 0 bases, with 16 bases between them. This CDR3 comprises 17 residues. The CDR3 nucleotides read TGTGCCAGCAGTTCAGCCAGGGGCCGGAGCTCCTACAATGAGCAGTTCTTC. It translates to CASSSARGRSSYNEQFF.

This clonotype has a handful of counts. The chain joins TRBV7-9 to TRBJ2-7, with 9 bases fitting TRBD1. CDR3 length: 16 amino acids. Trimming cost V 7 bases and J 3 bases; bases outside gene matches: 13. Germline values: CDR1 SEHNR, CDR2 FQNEAQ (reference sequence). CDR3 nucleotides: TGTGCCAGCACGCTCCTTTTGGGACAGGGAAGCTACGAGCAGTACTTC. This sequence encodes CASTLLLGQGSYEQYF.

This rearrangement joins TRBV7-8 to TRBJ2-3; D gene unclear. Trimming cost V 1 base and J 2 bases, with 10 bases left between them. This CDR3 is 15 amino acids long. Germline assignment: CDR1 SGHVS and CDR2 FQNEAQ. The CDR3 nucleotides are TGTGCCAGCAGCTTAGGGATCTCACTCACAGATACGCAGTATTTT. This sequence encodes CASSLGISLTDTQYF. Drawing the rest from reference TRBV7-8 and TRBJ2-3, the complete variable domain is GAGVSQSPRYKVAKRGQDVALRCDPISGHVSLFWYQQALGQGPEFLTYFQNEAQLDKSGLPSDRFFAERPEGSVSTLKIQRTQQEDSAVYLCASSLGISLTDTQYFGPGTRLTVL.

The V gene is TRBV5-1, the J gene TRBJ2-7; 8 bases line up with TRBD1. The CDR3 has 15 residues. V shed 1 base and J 4 bases; nucleotides not matched to a gene: 7. CDR1 and CDR2 (germline): SGHRS, YFSETQ. The DNA for the CDR3 is TGCGCCAGCAGCTTGTTCCAGGGGGCCAGGTACGAGCAGTACTTC. Translation gives CASSLFQGARYEQYF.

The V gene is TRBV27, the J gene TRBJ2-1; 10 bases line up with TRBD1. The germline gives CDR1 MNHEY, CDR2 SMNVEV (reference sequence). CDR3 length equals 15 residues. Trimming cost V 7 bases and J 3 bases; bases outside gene matches: 6. CDR3 in DNA: TGTGCCAGCATCCCGGGACAGGGGAGCTACAATGAGCAGTTCTTC. Translated, it gives CASIPGQGSYNEQFF.

V usage is TRBV29-1 and J usage is TRBJ2-3, with D maybe TRBD1 (6 bases). This CDR3 is 12 amino acids long. Trimming took off 7 bases at V and 4 bases at J, with 12 bases between the two ends. Germline lookup yields CDR1 SQVTM and CDR2 ANQGSEA. CDR3 DNA: TGCAGCGCCAGGACAGAATCAGATACGCAGTATTTT. Its translation is CSARTESDTQYF.

The table lists this clonotype with a few counts. V usage is TRBV3-1 and J usage is TRBJ2-1, with D perhaps TRBD1 (6 bases). Germline CDR1 is LGHDT and CDR2 is YNNKEL (reference sequence). The length of the CDR3 is 13 residues. Trimming removed 0 bases at V and 12 bases at J, with 12 bases between. The CDR3 loop reads CASSQEGATRQFF. The CDR3 nucleotides read TGTGCCAGCAGCCAAGAGGGGGCGACTCGGCAGTTCTTC.

This clonotype was detected only a few times. The chain couples TRBV12-3 or TRBV12-4 to TRBJ1-6, with a possible D match to TRBD1 (6 bases). Deletions cut 6 bases from V and 17 bases from J, with 17 bases between. The CDR3 loop spans 12 amino acids. Here the CDR3 DNA reads TGTGCCAGCAGCCCTGGGGGGCAGGGCATCCACTTT. The encoded protein is CASSPGGQGIHF.

In this sample, this clonotype turned up a few times. The CDR3: CATSRAKTDTYYEQYF. The CDR3 nucleotides are TGTGCCACCAGCAGAGCCAAAACTGACACTTACTACGAGCAGTACTTC. V and J are TRBV15 and TRBJ2-7; D is unclear. The V gene lost 1 base and the J gene lost 3 bases, with 16 bases spanning the gap. This CDR3 is 16 amino acids long. CDR1 is LNHNV and CDR2 is YYDKDF in the germline V gene (reference sequence).

The chain joins TRBV6-5 to TRBJ1-5; D is uncertain. CDR3 length equals 14 residues. From germline, CDR1 is MNHEY and CDR2 SVGAGI. With 6 bases removed from V and 4 bases from J, the gap between germline ends came to 13 bases. The CDR3 sequence: CASRPDLVNQPQHF. The CDR3 DNA reads TGTGCCAGCAGGCCCGACCTCGTTAATCAGCCCCAGCATTTT.